In this sample, the clone carrying this T cell receptor (beta chain) turned up many times. No antigen is known for it. This sample is drawn from a study of early T cells in non-severe SARS-CoV-2 infection. As for the study in general: Sequencing of bulk RNA from unsorted whole blood was done, without chain pairing.

The protocol attached unique molecular identifiers to individual cDNA molecules. TCRdb analysed the 5' RACE reads with MiXCR anew, one entry per CDR3 protein. This table has roughly 34,000 distinct CDR3 sequences, about 4.7% appearing once. Per the germline V gene, CDR1 is DFQATT and CDR2 is SNEGSKA (reference sequence). The CDR3 contains 15 residues. With 3 bases clipped from V and 0 bases from J, the junction kept 4 bases outside the gene matches. The study, taken as a whole, reports: VDJdb matching, biased toward anti-spike CD8 responses, missed private and CD4 specificities.

The sample consisted of whole blood. This receptor was taken from an adult who was a healthcare worker with PCR-confirmed SARS-CoV-2 infection or an uninfected control (not recorded which). This sequence joins TRBV20-1 and TRBJ2-3; 9 bases are shared with TRBD2. The DNA of the CDR3 is TGCAGTGCTAGGCTAGCGGGGATTAGCACAGATACGCAGTATTTT. This codes for CSARLAGISTDTQYF.